This T cell receptor beta chain is from a study of T cell responses to AZD1222 COVID-19 vaccine (dated by TCRdb to 2020 to 2023). Study-wide context: A total of about 240 trial participants underwent TCR sequencing, of whom 207 received two doses of AZD1222 and about 25 received two doses of the MenACWY control vaccine. Trial participants were enrolled by age into subgroups of 18-55, 56-69 and 70-plus years, and around 150, 28 and 57 TCR-sequenced participants, respectively, were included in these subgroups.

The CDR3 regions of human TCRbeta chains were analyzed by immunosequencing. Per the authors' processing: Repertoire TCRs were checked for matches against a reference library of SARS-CoV-2-specific TCRs that had been generated using the MIRA antigen-specificity platform. Breadth was defined as the fraction of unique TCRs that were SARS-CoV-2-associated. Depth was defined as the fraction of total T cells that were SARS-CoV-2-associated. Using the MIRA data, each spike-specific TCR was mapped to the spike region that the TCR reacts to and placed in a CD4 or CD8 class. Log10-transformed breadth and depth values were compared by one-way ANOVA with Sidak's multiple comparisons tests. TCRdb retrieved this table from immuneACCESS and kept in-frame rearrangements only. Not all clones are present; in checked studies, unresolved V genes account for under half, and no reason is known for the remainder. V and J calls and clone size come straight from that table; D and trimming were deduced from the DNA. Counted in this sample were roughly 190,000 clones; approximately 92% of them appeared once. The ten largest clones capture roughly 4% of the sample.

The investigation overall reported the following: Reportedly, close to half of the unique spike-specific TCRs recognized epitopes lying outside the regions that are mutated in the B.1.351 and B.1.1.7 variants. After two AZD1222 doses, spike-specific TCR breadth and depth were significantly higher than at day 0 and than in MenACWY recipients. Conclusions about previously exposed vaccinees are limited because only a handful of AZD1222 recipients were SARS-CoV-2 seropositive at baseline. CD4 TCRs associated with the vaccine covered the entire spike protein, and the dominant responses were in regions 160-218 and 743-854. Participants were mostly white British, with more females than males. The authors suggested clonal diversity may have been underestimated. Because no day 14 peak-response samples were available, the repertoires could be characterized only after the peak T cell response. The 56-69-year group was small, and its depth increase did not reach significance, likely because of low power.

Sample time point, as interpreted from the label and publication: about 28 days (+/-7) after the second vaccine dose. The label giving this sample's treatment or condition can be read as: meningococcal conjugate vaccine given as trial control. Vaccinee samples were obtained from the UK trials COV001 and COV002, which included a single-blind randomized controlled phase 2/3 trial of AZD1222 (ChAdOx1 nCoV-19) in healthy adults. Trial participant PBMC samples were collected at day 0 and day 28 after the second dose for TCRbeta chain sequencing. Regarding this clone: Its cognate antigen has yet to be identified. No clone much larger than this one lies a single base away; base qualities are absent.

Relative to germline, V is missing 7 bases and J is missing 4 bases, with 3 bases of the junction outside any gene match. Via the germline V gene, CDR1 is ENHRY and CDR2 SYGVKD. The CDR3, cysteine through phenylalanine, is 12 amino acids long. Only the CDR3 DNA is retained, 36 bases long and in frame from the first base. Recombination joined TRBV10-3 with TRBJ1-2; 7 junctional bases match TRBD1. The specimen was peripheral blood, collected 28 days after the second dose of the MenACWY control vaccine. The receptor's source is an adult who received the MenACWY meningococcal vaccine as a control. The encoded CDR3 is CAITGGGYGYTF. The DNA reads as follows: TGTGCCATCACAGGGGGGGGCTATGGCTACACCTTC.